The clone carrying this T cell receptor (beta chain) was counted between two and nine times. Its antigen is unknown. Per germline, CDR1 KGHDR and CDR2 SFDVKD. V dropped 7 bases and J dropped 0 bases, with 9 bases sitting between them. The CDR3 extends over 14 amino acids. This record comes from a study of T-cell memory formation after mild COVID-19. Study details: There were largely donor-specific TCR clusters.

In TCRdb, the 5' RACE reads were re-called with MiXCR into one record per CDR3 protein. Of under 250,000 distinct CDR3 sequences listed, approximately 10% are singletons. Study-wide results and limits: Day 15 to 85 contractors were CD4/CD8 balanced; later expanders leaned CD4+.

The sequenced material came from PBMCs or a T cell subset sorted from them (not recorded which). The sequence was obtained from a man aged 18 to 29 who had mild COVID-19 (a few samples of this study predate the infection). Cell type and time point are not known. This chain uses TRBV24-1 with TRBJ2-1; D is ambiguous. CDR3 residues: CATSQRSSYNEQFF. CDR3 DNA: TGTGCCACCAGCCAACGGAGCTCCTACAATGAGCAGTTCTTC.